There are a few counts of the clone carrying this TCR beta chain. Its target is not known. This entry is derived from a study of T-cell memory formation after mild COVID-19. Study findings and constraints: Some SARS-CoV-2-responding clones were already detected in memory before infection. Nothing confirmed that second-wave clones peaking on day 37 were specific for SARS-CoV-2.

This CDR3 spans 16 amino acids. The J segment lost 5 bases and the V segment lost 2 bases, leaving 8 bases of the junction unmatched. Germline-derived CDR1 and CDR2 are KGHSH and LQKENI. Via MiXCR, TCRdb re-called the 5' RACE reads, giving one row per CDR3 protein. The sample consists of 560,000 or so distinct CDR3 sequences, around a sixth of them appearing once. The rearrangement links TRBV18 to TRBJ2-3; 9 bases agree with TRBD2. The sample taken for sequencing was PBMCs or a T cell subset sorted from them (not recorded which). This clonotype was sampled from an adult woman who had mild COVID-19 (a few samples of this study predate the infection). Cell type and time point are not known. The CDR3 sequence is CASSPKAGGYKDTQYF. CDR3 in DNA: TGTGCCAGCTCACCAAAAGCGGGAGGTTATAAAGATACGCAGTATTTT.